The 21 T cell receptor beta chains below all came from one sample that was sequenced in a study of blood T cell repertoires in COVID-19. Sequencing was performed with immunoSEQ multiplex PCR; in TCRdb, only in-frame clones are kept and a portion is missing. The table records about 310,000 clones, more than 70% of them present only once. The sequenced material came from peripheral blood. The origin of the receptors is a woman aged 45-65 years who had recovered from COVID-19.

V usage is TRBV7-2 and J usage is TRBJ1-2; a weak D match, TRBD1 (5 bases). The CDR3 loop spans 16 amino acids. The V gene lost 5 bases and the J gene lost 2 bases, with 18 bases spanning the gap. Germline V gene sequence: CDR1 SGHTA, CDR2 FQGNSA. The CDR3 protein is CASSLYPPPGNYGYTF. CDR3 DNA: TGTGCCAGCAGCCTTTACCCCCCCCCAGGGAACTATGGCTACACCTTC.

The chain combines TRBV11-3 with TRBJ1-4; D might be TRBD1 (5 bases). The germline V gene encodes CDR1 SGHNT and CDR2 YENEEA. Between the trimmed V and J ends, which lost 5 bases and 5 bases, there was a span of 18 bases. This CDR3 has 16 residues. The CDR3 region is CASSANRRRSNEKLFF. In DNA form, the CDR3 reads TGTGCCAGCAGCGCGAACAGGCGACGGTCCAATGAAAAACTGTTTTTT.

The CDR3 region is CASSIWGTDTQYF. CDR3 DNA: TGTGCCAGTAGTATTTGGGGGACTGATACGCAGTATTTT. The chain employs TRBV19 and TRBJ2-3; D possibly corresponds to TRBD2 (6 bases). CDR3 size: 13 residues. Trimming shortened V by 3 bases and J by 6 bases, and 10 bases separated the two germline ends. Germline CDR1 and CDR2: LNHDA and SQIVND (reference sequence).

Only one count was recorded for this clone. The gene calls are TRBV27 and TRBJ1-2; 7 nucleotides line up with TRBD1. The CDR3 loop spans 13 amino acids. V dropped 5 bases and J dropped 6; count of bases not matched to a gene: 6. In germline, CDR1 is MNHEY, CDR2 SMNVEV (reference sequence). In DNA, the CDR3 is TGTGCCAGCAGTCTTCCAGGGGGAAATGGCTACACCTTC. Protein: CASSLPGGNGYTF.

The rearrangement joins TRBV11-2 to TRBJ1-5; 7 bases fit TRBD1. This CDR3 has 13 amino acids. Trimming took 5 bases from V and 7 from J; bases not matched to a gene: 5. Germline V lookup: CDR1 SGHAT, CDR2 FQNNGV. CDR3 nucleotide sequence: TGTGCCAGCAGCCAGGGGGAACGGCAGCCCCAGCATTTT. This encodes CASSQGERQPQHF.

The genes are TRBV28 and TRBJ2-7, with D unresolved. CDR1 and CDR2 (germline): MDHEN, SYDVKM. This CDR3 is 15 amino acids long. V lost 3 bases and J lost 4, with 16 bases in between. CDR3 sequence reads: CASSFRLAARYEQYF. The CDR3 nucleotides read TGTGCCAGCAGTTTCCGACTCGCCGCCCGATACGAGCAGTACTTC. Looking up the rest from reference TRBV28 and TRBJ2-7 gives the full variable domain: DVKVTQSSRYLVKRTGEKVFLECVQDMDHENMFWYRQDPGLGLRLIYFSYDVKMKEKGDIPEGYSVSREKKERFSLILESASTNQTSMYLCASSFRLAARYEQYFGPGTRLTVT.

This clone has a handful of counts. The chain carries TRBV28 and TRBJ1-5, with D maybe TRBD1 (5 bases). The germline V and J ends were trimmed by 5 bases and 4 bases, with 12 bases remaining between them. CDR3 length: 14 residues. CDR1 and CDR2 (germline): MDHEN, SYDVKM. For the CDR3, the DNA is TGTGCCAGCAGTCGACTCAGGGAAAATCAGCCCCAGCATTTT. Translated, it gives CASSRLRENQPQHF. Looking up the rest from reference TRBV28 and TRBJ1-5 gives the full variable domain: DVKVTQSSRYLVKRTGEKVFLECVQDMDHENMFWYRQDPGLGLRLIYFSYDVKMKEKGDIPEGYSVSREKKERFSLILESASTNQTSMYLCASSRLRENQPQHFGDGTRLSIL.

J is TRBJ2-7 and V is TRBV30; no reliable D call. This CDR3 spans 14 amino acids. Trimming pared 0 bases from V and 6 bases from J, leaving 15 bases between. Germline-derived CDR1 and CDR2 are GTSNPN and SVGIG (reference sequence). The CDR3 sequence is CAWSVKATAVEQYF. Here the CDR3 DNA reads TGTGCCTGGAGTGTAAAGGCGACGGCGGTCGAGCAGTACTTC.

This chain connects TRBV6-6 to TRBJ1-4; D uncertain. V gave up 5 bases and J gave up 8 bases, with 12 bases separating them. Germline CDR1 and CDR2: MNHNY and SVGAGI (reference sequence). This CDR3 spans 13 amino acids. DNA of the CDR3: TGTGCCAGCAGTATCCCAGGAACGGAAAAACTGTTTTTT. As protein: CASSIPGTEKLFF.

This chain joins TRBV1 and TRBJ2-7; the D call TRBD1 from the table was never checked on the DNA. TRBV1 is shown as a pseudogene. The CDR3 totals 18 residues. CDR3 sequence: CTSSPTPHGTGGNYEQYF. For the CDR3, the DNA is TGCACCAGCAGCCCTACTCCTCACGGGACAGGGGGGAACTACGAGCAGTACTTC.

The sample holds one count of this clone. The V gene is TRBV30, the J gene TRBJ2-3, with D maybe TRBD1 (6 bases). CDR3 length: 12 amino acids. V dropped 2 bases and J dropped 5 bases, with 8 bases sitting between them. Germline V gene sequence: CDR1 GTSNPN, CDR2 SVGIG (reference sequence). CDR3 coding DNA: TGTGCCTGGAGTTTACAGGGAGATACGCAGTATTTT. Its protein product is CAWSLQGDTQYF.

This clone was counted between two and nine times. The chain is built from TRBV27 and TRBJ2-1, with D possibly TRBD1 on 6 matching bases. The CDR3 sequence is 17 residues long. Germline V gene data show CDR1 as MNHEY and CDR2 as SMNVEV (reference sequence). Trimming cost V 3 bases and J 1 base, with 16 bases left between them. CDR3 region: CASSFLIRGRSYNEQFF. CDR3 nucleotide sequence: TGTGCCAGCAGTTTTCTTATCAGGGGTAGGTCCTACAATGAGCAGTTCTTC.

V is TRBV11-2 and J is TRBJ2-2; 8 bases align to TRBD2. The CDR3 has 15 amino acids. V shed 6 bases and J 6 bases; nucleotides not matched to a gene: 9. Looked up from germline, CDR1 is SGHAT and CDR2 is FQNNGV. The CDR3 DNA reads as TGTGCCAGCAGACGTTCAGAAGCGGGGGCCGGGGAGCTGTTTTTT. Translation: CASRRSEAGAGELFF.

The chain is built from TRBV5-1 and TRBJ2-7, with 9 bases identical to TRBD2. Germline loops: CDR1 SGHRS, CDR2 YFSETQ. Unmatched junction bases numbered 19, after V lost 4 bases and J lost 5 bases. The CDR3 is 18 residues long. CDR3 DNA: TGCGCCAGCAGCCTGGGTGTGAGGGCTAGCGGGGCTTTGGACGAGCAGTACTTC. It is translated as CASSLGVRASGALDEQYF.

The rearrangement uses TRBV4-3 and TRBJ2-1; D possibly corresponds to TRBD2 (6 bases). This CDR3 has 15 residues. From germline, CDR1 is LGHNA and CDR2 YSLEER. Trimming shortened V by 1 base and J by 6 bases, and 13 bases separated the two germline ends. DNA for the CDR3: TGCGCCAGCAGCCAAGGGGGGGACGGTGGCAATGAGCAGTTCTTC. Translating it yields CASSQGGDGGNEQFF.

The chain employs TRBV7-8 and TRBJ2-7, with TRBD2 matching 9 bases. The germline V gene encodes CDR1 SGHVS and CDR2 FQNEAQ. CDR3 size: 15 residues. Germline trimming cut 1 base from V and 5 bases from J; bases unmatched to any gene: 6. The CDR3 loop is CASSLVSGRFDEQYF. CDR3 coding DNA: TGTGCCAGCAGCTTAGTAAGCGGGAGGTTCGACGAGCAGTACTTC.

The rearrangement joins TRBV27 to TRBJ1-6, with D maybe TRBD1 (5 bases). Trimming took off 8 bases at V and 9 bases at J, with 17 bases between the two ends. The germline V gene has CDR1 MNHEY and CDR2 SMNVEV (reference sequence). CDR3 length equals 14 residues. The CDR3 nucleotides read TGTGCCAGCGGAGACAGAACCCAGGGTTCACCCCTCCACTTT. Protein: CASGDRTQGSPLHF.

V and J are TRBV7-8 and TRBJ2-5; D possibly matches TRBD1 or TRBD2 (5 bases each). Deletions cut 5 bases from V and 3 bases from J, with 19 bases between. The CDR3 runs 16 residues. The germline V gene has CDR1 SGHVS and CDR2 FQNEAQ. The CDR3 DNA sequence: TGTGCCAGCAGCCAGGGAATCGGGAACCTCAAAGAGACCCAGTACTTC. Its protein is CASSQGIGNLKETQYF.

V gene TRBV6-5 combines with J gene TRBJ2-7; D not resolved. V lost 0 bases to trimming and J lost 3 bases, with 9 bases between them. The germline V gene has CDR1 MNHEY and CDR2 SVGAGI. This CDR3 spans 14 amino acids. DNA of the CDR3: TGTGCCAGCAGTTACTCTGGGCTCGGCTACGAGCAGTACTTC. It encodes CASSYSGLGYEQYF.

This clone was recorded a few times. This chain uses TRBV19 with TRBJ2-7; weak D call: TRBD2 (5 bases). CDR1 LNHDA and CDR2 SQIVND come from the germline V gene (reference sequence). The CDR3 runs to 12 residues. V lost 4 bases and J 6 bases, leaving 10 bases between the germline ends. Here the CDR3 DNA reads TGTGCCAGTAGTACCCCAGGAGGCGAGCAGTACTTC. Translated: CASSTPGGEQYF.

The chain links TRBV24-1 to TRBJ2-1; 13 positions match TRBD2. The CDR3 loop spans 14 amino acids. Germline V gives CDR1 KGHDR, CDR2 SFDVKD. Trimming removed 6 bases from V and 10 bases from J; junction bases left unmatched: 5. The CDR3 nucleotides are TGTGCCACCAGTCAATGGGGACTAGCGGGAGAGCAGTTCTTC. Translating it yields CATSQWGLAGEQFF.